This TCR beta chain was captured in a study of T cells after yellow fever vaccination. TCRdb reanalysed the 5' RACE reads using MiXCR and keeps one entry per CDR3 protein. The sample includes tens of thousands of distinct CDR3 sequences, 5% to 8.5% of them seen just once. Notes on the study in general: Peak timing came faster in the weaker secondary response, day 5 versus 15. FACS-sorted repertoires could contain abundant clonotypes contaminating from the bulk population.

This TCR was recovered from a man in his late teens or twenties who received the YFV17D yellow fever vaccine. Sequenced material: CD8+ T cells not binding an NS4B(214-222) dextramer, sorted from PBMCs, taken around 45 days after the first yellow fever vaccination.

CDR3 region: CASSESSSRTGELFF. Here the CDR3 DNA reads TGCGCCAGCAGTGAGTCGTCCTCCCGGACCGGGGAGCTGTTTTTT. The chain couples TRBV10-1 to TRBJ2-2; D is ambiguous. Germline-derived CDR1 and CDR2 are WNHNN and SYGVQD (reference sequence). The ends were cut back, 0 bases at V and 5 bases at J, with 10 bases in the middle. The length of the CDR3 is 15 residues.